This T cell receptor beta chain was sequenced during a study of shared clonotypes between healthy human individuals. Findings and limits, study-wide: Around 5% of naive CD4 clonotypes were shared across a few donors. Only blood underwent sampling, and tissue repertoires likely differ.

With respect to this clone: The target antigen is unknown.

The germline CDR1 and CDR2 sequences are MNHNY and SVGAGI (reference sequence). The trim removed 5 bases at V and 2 bases at J, leaving 6 bases unmatched. The CDR3 covers 15 residues. TCRdb's table, derived via immunoSEQ multiplex PCR, lists solely in-frame clones and lacks some. The sample has roughly 2.6 million clones, around 94% seen once. Input material: naive CD4+ T cells sorted from blood. As for subset: CD45RA+ positively selected. V is TRBV6-6 and J is TRBJ1-3, with 7 bases identical to TRBD1. The TCR comes from a man in his late teens or twenties in good health. CDR3 nucleotides: TGTGCCAGCAGTCAGGGGGGTAGTCCTGGAAACACCATATATTTT. Translated: CASSQGGSPGNTIYF.